These 15 T cell receptor beta chains were all obtained from the same sample, sequenced in a study of T cells after yellow fever vaccination. In TCRdb, the 5' RACE reads were re-called with MiXCR into one record per CDR3 protein. The sample lists more than 65,000 distinct CDR3 sequences, around 7.9% occurring once. This material consisted of CD8+ T cells sorted from PBMCs, taken 9 to 10 days after the first yellow fever vaccination. These receptors all stem from a man aged 18 to 30 who received the YFV17D yellow fever vaccine.

This clonotype was detected ten times or more. The rearrangement joins TRBV29-1 to TRBJ1-1; D possibly corresponds to TRBD1 (6 bases). Germline assignment: CDR1 SQVTM and CDR2 ANQGSEA. The CDR3 has 14 amino acids. Deletions cut 6 bases from V and 0 bases from J, with 14 bases between. The CDR3 DNA reads TGCAGCGTAAGAAACAGGGACATGAACACTGAAGCTTTCTTT. Its protein is CSVRNRDMNTEAFF.

In this sample, this clonotype turned up a few times. V usage is TRBV30 and J usage is TRBJ1-1, with D possibly matching TRBD1 (6 bases). V lost 0 bases and J lost 1, with 6 bases in between. The CDR3 spans 13 residues. CDR1 is GTSNPN and CDR2 is SVGIG in the germline V gene (reference sequence). The CDR3, as DNA: TGTGCCTGGAGTGTAGGGGGGAACACTGAAGCTTTCTTT. This encodes CAWSVGGNTEAFF. The variable domain in full, completed from reference TRBV30 and TRBJ1-1, reads SQTIHQWPATLVQPVGSPLSLECTVEGTSNPNLYWYRQAAGRGLQLLFYSVGIGQISSEVPQNLSASRPQDRQFILSSKKLLLSDSGFYLCAWSVGGNTEAFFGQGTRLTVV.

This clonotype was observed a handful of times. The chain links TRBV7-2 to TRBJ2-5, with D uncertain. The V end was cut by 4 bases, the J end by 5 bases, with 11 bases between. The CDR3 extends over 13 amino acids. CDR1 and CDR2 from the germline V gene are SGHTA and FQGNSA. CDR3 bases: TGTGCCAGCAGCTCCCGACCGAGTGAGACCCAGTACTTC. It codes for CASSSRPSETQYF.

The chain links TRBV4-3 to TRBJ2-6; 7 bases agree with TRBD1. V was clipped by 0 bases and J by 1 base; unmatched bases: 12. This CDR3 has 20 amino acids. Germline CDR1 is LGHNA and CDR2 is YSLEER. The CDR3 sequence: CASSQDQHRGWPSGANVLTF. In DNA, the CDR3 is TGCGCCAGCAGCCAAGACCAACACAGGGGTTGGCCTTCTGGGGCCAACGTCCTGACTTTC.

V usage is TRBV15 and J usage is TRBJ2-1; D possibly corresponds to TRBD1 (5 bases). The CDR3 is 15 residues long. The V end was cut by 1 base, the J end by 0 bases, with 7 bases between. The germline V gene has CDR1 LNHNV and CDR2 YYDKDF (reference sequence). In DNA form, the CDR3 reads TGTGCCACCAGCAGAGGACAGAGCTCCTACAATGAGCAGTTCTTC. Amino acid sequence: CATSRGQSSYNEQFF.

Many counts were recorded for this clonotype. The chain joins TRBV5-1 to TRBJ2-5; 8 nucleotides agree with TRBD1. The ends lost 4 bases at V and 5 bases at J; junction bases unmatched: 7. Germline-derived CDR1 and CDR2 are SGHRS and YFSETQ. CDR3 length: 14 residues. The CDR3 loop reads CASSVGQGAETQYF. The CDR3 nucleotides are TGCGCCAGCAGCGTCGGACAGGGAGCGGAGACCCAGTACTTC.

This clonotype has at least ten counts. This chain links TRBV15 with TRBJ2-4; D is undetermined. The V gene's germline CDR1 is LNHNV and CDR2 YYDKDF (reference sequence). CDR3 length: 14 amino acids. Trimming left V 0 bases short and J 7 bases short, with 10 bases between. CDR3 loop: CATSRDRARNIQYF. CDR3 bases: TGTGCCACCAGCAGAGACCGCGCGCGGAACATTCAGTACTTC.

In its sample, this clonotype was seen many times. The J gene is TRBJ2-3, the V gene TRBV27; tentatively, D is TRBD1 (5 bases). Trimming left V 2 bases short and J 4 bases short, with 10 bases between. CDR3 length: 14 residues. Germline-derived CDR1 and CDR2 are MNHEY and SMNVEV (reference sequence). DNA for the CDR3: TGTGCCAGCAGTTTAGCAGGGCGTGCAGATACGCAGTATTTT. This gives the protein CASSLAGRADTQYF.

V and J are TRBV19 and TRBJ2-2; D is unresolved. The CDR3 is 14 residues long. Germline CDR1 reads LNHDA; CDR2 reads SQIVND (reference sequence). V lost 6 bases and J 2 bases, leaving 10 bases between the germline ends. This CDR3 is CASRTLPNTGELFF. The CDR3 nucleotides read TGTGCCAGTAGGACCCTGCCTAACACCGGGGAGCTGTTTTTT.

Only a few counts were recorded for this clonotype. The CDR3 DNA follows: TGTGCCAGCAGGTTGAGCGGGGGGCAAGATACGCAGTATTTT. The encoded protein is CASRLSGGQDTQYF. The V gene is TRBV12-3 or TRBV12-4, the J gene TRBJ2-3; 9 nucleotides match TRBD2. V lost 6 bases and J lost 5; bases outside the gene matches: 6. The CDR3 spans 14 residues.

In its sample, this clonotype was seen many times. The chain couples TRBV7-6 to TRBJ1-2, with 8 bases matching TRBD1. J gave up 3 bases and V 4 bases, and 7 bases lay outside the gene matches. Germline V gene lookup returns CDR1 SGHVS and CDR2 FNYEAQ. The CDR3 runs 15 residues. CDR3 protein: CASSSGTGLDYGYTF. CDR3 in DNA: TGTGCCAGCAGCTCCGGGACAGGCCTCGACTATGGCTACACCTTC.

The rearrangement links TRBV27 to TRBJ2-1; D not certain. V was clipped by 4 bases and J by 4 bases, with 8 bases between them. CDR1 is MNHEY, CDR2 SMNVEV, per germline (reference sequence). There are 13 residues in the CDR3. CDR3 sequence reads: CASSSYRYNEQFF. Written as DNA, the CDR3 is TGTGCCAGCAGTTCTTACAGATACAATGAGCAGTTCTTC.

This clonotype showed up many times. V and J are TRBV6-2 or TRBV6-3 and TRBJ2-7; D is undetermined. The CDR3 contains 13 residues. Looked up from germline, CDR1 is MNHEY and CDR2 is SVGEGT. V was shortened by 7 bases and J by 0 bases, with 10 bases between the two germline ends. CDR3 sequence (DNA): TGTGCCAGCAACCTCACTCCCTCCTACGAGCAGTACTTC. Its protein is CASNLTPSYEQYF.

This clonotype was found many times. The chain combines TRBV6-2 or TRBV6-3 with TRBJ2-1, with D perhaps TRBD1 (5 bases). In germline, CDR1 is MNHEY, CDR2 SVGEGT. This CDR3 is built from 17 residues. V dropped 6 bases and J dropped 0 bases, with 18 bases sitting between them. The CDR3 DNA sequence: TGTGCCAGCAGCCGAACCCCAGGGTTTGGCTCCTACAATGAGCAGTTCTTC. Amino acid sequence: CASSRTPGFGSYNEQFF.

The V gene is TRBV9, the J gene TRBJ2-1; the D call may be TRBD1 or TRBD2 (5 bases each). V lost 0 bases and J 10 bases, leaving 11 bases between the germline ends. Per the germline V gene, CDR1 is SGDLS and CDR2 is YYNGEE. The CDR3 contains 13 residues. The DNA for the CDR3 is TGTGCCAGCAGCGTAGGGGACGGAACAGAGCAGTTCTTC. As protein: CASSVGDGTEQFF.